A single sample is the source of the 24 T cell receptor beta chains below, sequenced in a study of blood T cell repertoires in COVID-19. Repertoires were generated with immunoSEQ multiplex PCR, while TCRdb's copy carries only in-frame clones and drops some. Among a few hundred thousand clones, 85% to 90% were seen once, and the ten largest hold 3.6%. The sample comprised peripheral blood. Source of these receptors: a man in his late teens or twenties with active or convalescent COVID-19.

V and J are TRBV28 and TRBJ1-2; 9 positions match TRBD1. The CDR3 extends over 13 amino acids. Germline trimming cut 8 bases from V and 4 bases from J; bases unmatched to any gene: 5. CDR1 MDHEN and CDR2 SYDVKM come from the germline V gene. The chain's CDR3 is CASSTGGFYGYTF. The CDR3 DNA is TGTGCCAGCTCGACAGGGGGATTCTATGGCTACACCTTC.

The chain uses TRBV14 and TRBJ2-7, with 10 bases identical to TRBD1. The CDR3 spans 17 residues. With V trimmed by 0 bases and J by 3 bases, 8 bases remained unmatched. The germline CDR1 and CDR2 sequences are SGHDN and FVKESK. This CDR3 is CASSQEGGTGAYYEQYF. The CDR3 nucleotides read TGTGCCAGCAGCCAAGAAGGGGGGACAGGGGCTTACTACGAGCAGTACTTC.

The V and J genes are TRBV5-4 and TRBJ2-7; D perhaps matches TRBD1 (5 bases). CDR1 is SGHNT, CDR2 YYREEE, per germline (reference sequence). The CDR3 consists of 14 residues. V lost 4 bases and J lost 7, with 18 bases in between. CDR3 protein: CASSTTTVAGEQYF. The DNA for the CDR3 is TGTGCCAGCAGCACGACGACAGTGGCCGGGGAGCAGTACTTC.

The chain links TRBV6-5 to TRBJ2-5; 12 positions match TRBD2. The CDR3 length is 16 residues. The J segment lost 2 bases and the V segment lost 4 bases, leaving 5 bases of the junction unmatched. The V gene's germline CDR1 is MNHEY and CDR2 SVGAGI. CDR3 in amino acids: CASSFGLAGKQETQYF. The CDR3 DNA reads as TGTGCCAGCAGTTTTGGACTAGCGGGAAAACAAGAGACCCAGTACTTC.

The chain combines TRBV7-2 with TRBJ1-2; D ambiguous. V was shortened by 5 bases and J by 4 bases, with 8 bases between the two germline ends. The CDR3 contains 12 residues. Germline V gene sequence: CDR1 SGHTA, CDR2 FQGNSA. Written as DNA, the CDR3 is TGTGCCAGCAGCCAAGACACCTATGGCTACACCTTC. Its protein is CASSQDTYGYTF.

The chain joins TRBV5-4 to TRBJ1-1, with D maybe TRBD1 (6 bases). Trimming stripped 0 bases from V and 3 bases from J, with 12 bases between. The CDR3 extends over 15 amino acids. Germline-derived CDR1 and CDR2 are SGHNT and YYREEE (reference sequence). The CDR3 here is CASSLGGQLYTEAFF. The CDR3 nucleotides are TGTGCCAGCAGCTTGGGTGGACAGCTATACACTGAAGCTTTCTTT.

The CDR3 DNA reads as TGTGCCAGCAGCTCCCTCCGGGGCAATCAGCCCCAGCATTTT. It encodes CASSSLRGNQPQHF. This chain connects TRBV6-5 to TRBJ1-5, with D uncertain. The germline CDR1 and CDR2 sequences are MNHEY and SVGAGI. The length of the CDR3 is 14 residues. V was trimmed by 6 bases and J by 2 bases, leaving 11 bases between them.

The V gene is TRBV13, the J gene TRBJ2-5, with D possibly TRBD2 on 6 matching bases. V lost 8 bases and J 7 bases, leaving 20 bases between the germline ends. The germline CDR1 and CDR2 sequences are PRHDT and FYEKMQ (reference sequence). The CDR3 totals 14 residues. CDR3 in DNA: TGTGCCAGCGCGGAATCCGGGACGGGGGTGACCCAGTACTTC. This encodes CASAESGTGVTQYF.

This chain links TRBV6-2 or TRBV6-3 with TRBJ1-1; 7 positions agree with TRBD1. V dropped 5 bases and J dropped 2; count of bases not matched to a gene: 5. This CDR3 contains 14 residues. Looked up from germline, CDR1 is MNHEY and CDR2 is SVGEGT. The CDR3 loop is CASSATGTNTEAFF. DNA of the CDR3: TGTGCCAGCAGTGCGACAGGGACTAACACTGAAGCTTTCTTT.

The chain recombines TRBV11-2 with TRBJ2-3; possible D gene TRBD2, 6 bases. Per the germline V gene, CDR1 is SGHAT and CDR2 is FQNNGV. With 5 bases removed from V and 0 bases from J, the gap between germline ends came to 21 bases. The CDR3 length is 18 residues. The CDR3 sequence: CASSPQDGAGPSTDTQYF. Written as DNA, the CDR3 is TGTGCCAGCAGCCCCCAGGATGGAGCGGGCCCTAGCACAGATACGCAGTATTTT. Drawing the rest from reference TRBV11-2 and TRBJ2-3, the complete variable domain is EAGVAQSPRYKIIEKRQSVAFWCNPISGHATLYWYQQILGQGPKLLIQFQNNGVVDDSQLPKDRFSAERLKGVDSTLKIQPAKLEDSAVYLCASSPQDGAGPSTDTQYFGPGTRLTVL.

The chain couples TRBV19 to TRBJ2-5; 9 bases line up with TRBD2. The junction had 10 bases not matched to a gene; V was cut back by 5 bases and J by 3 bases. Germline V gene lookup returns CDR1 LNHDA and CDR2 SQIVND (reference sequence). The CDR3 extends over 16 amino acids. In DNA form, the CDR3 reads TGTGCCAGTAGTCGAGTATCTAGCGGGACCAAAGAGACCCAGTACTTC. Translating gives CASSRVSSGTKETQYF.

The J gene is TRBJ2-7, the V gene TRBV7-2; 7 bases line up with TRBD1. The CDR3 is made up of 16 amino acids. CDR1 SGHTA and CDR2 FQGNSA come from the germline V gene. V lost 5 bases, J lost 3 bases, and 13 bases stayed unmatched. The CDR3 DNA reads as TGTGCCAGCAGCCAACAACAGGGGAATTGGGGCTACGAGCAGTACTTC. This encodes CASSQQQGNWGYEQYF. Looking up the rest from reference TRBV7-2 and TRBJ2-7 gives the full variable domain: GAGVSQSPSNKVTEKGKDVELRCDPISGHTALYWYRQSLGQGLEFLIYFQGNSAPDKSGLPSDRFSAERTGGSVSTLTIQRTQQEDSAVYLCASSQQQGNWGYEQYFGPGTRLTVT.

The chain is built from TRBV7-3 and TRBJ2-6; 8 nucleotides line up with TRBD1. Germline-derived CDR1 and CDR2 are SGHTA and FQGTGA. This CDR3 comprises 17 residues. V shed 6 bases, J shed 0 bases, and the junction held 7 bases outside the gene matches. CDR3 in amino acids: CASRSGTGISGANVLTF. In DNA, the CDR3 is TGTGCCAGCAGATCCGGGACAGGTATCTCTGGGGCCAACGTCCTGACTTTC.

The chain joins TRBV19 to TRBJ1-2; possible D gene TRBD1, 5 bases. Trimming shortened V by 5 bases and J by 4 bases, and 11 bases separated the two germline ends. The V gene's germline CDR1 is LNHDA and CDR2 SQIVND (reference sequence). The CDR3 runs to 13 residues. CDR3: CASSEQVLYGYTF. In DNA, the CDR3 is TGTGCCAGTAGTGAACAGGTACTCTATGGCTACACCTTC.

The chain links TRBV5-4 to TRBJ2-2; possible D gene TRBD1, 6 bases. The CDR3 spans 16 residues. With 0 bases removed from V and 1 base from J, the gap between germline ends came to 10 bases. The germline gives CDR1 SGHNT, CDR2 YYREEE (reference sequence). The CDR3 loop reads CASSLGGPKNTGELFF. Written as DNA, the CDR3 is TGTGCCAGCAGCTTGGGGGGGCCGAAGAACACCGGGGAGCTGTTTTTT.

The chain joins TRBV14 to TRBJ2-7; 9 nucleotides agree with TRBD1. V lost 4 bases to trimming and J lost 4 bases; unmatched junction nucleotides: 11. Looked up from germline, CDR1 is SGHDN and CDR2 is FVKESK. The CDR3 is 16 amino acids. CDR3 loop: CASSRRPGQGLYEQYF. CDR3 coding DNA: TGTGCCAGCAGCCGTAGACCGGGACAGGGCCTGTACGAGCAGTACTTC. Complete variable domain (other parts from reference TRBV14 and TRBJ2-7): EAGVTQFPSHSVIEKGQTVTLRCDPISGHDNLYWYRRVMGKEIKFLLHFVKESKQDESGMPNNRFLAERTGGTYSTLKVQPAELEDSGVYFCASSRRPGQGLYEQYFGPGTRLTVT.

This CDR3 reads CASSSPTQGPGNTIYF. CDR3 nucleotides: TGTGCCAGCAGCTCCCCCACCCAGGGGCCTGGAAACACCATATATTTT. The chain uses TRBV7-2 and TRBJ1-3; D might be TRBD1 (6 bases). V was clipped by 4 bases and J by 2 bases, with 15 bases between them. Germline CDR1 SGHTA, CDR2 FQGNSA. The length of the CDR3 is 16 residues.

The chain has TRBV4-3 and TRBJ2-7; unclear D gene. The length of the CDR3 is 14 residues. Looked up from germline, CDR1 is LGHNA and CDR2 is YSLEER. The V and J ends lost 0 bases and 7 bases respectively, with 13 bases between them. In nucleotides, the CDR3 is TGCGCCAGCAGCCAAGATGTCTCTGCGAGGGAGCAGTACTTC. Translated: CASSQDVSAREQYF.

The chain recombines TRBV3-1 (or the pseudogene TRBV3-2) with TRBJ2-5, with a possible D match to TRBD2 (6 bases). This CDR3 is built from 18 residues. Trimming took off 0 bases at V and 4 bases at J, with 21 bases between the two ends. Germline loops: CDR1 LGHDT, CDR2 YNNKEL (reference sequence). The CDR3, as DNA: TGTGCCAGCAGCCAAGATCCGCAAGGGGTGGGAGGTGGAGAGACCCAGTACTTC. It translates to CASSQDPQGVGGGETQYF.

The V gene is TRBV18, the J gene TRBJ1-1; 8 bases line up with TRBD1. The CDR3 length is 13 residues. After removal of 8 bases from V and 0 bases from J, the junction contained 2 bases not matched to a gene. Germline V gene sequence: CDR1 KGHSH, CDR2 LQKENI. CDR3 nucleotides: TGTGCCAGCCGACAGGGGATGAACACTGAAGCTTTCTTT. It specifies CASRQGMNTEAFF.

In its sample, this clone was seen once. The chain employs TRBV19 and TRBJ1-3; D is unclear. There are 15 residues in the CDR3. The germline CDR1 and CDR2 sequences are LNHDA and SQIVND (reference sequence). V was pared by 0 bases and J by 3 bases, with 9 bases between. The CDR3 is CASSIDPGIGNTIYF. The CDR3 DNA is TGTGCCAGTAGTATAGATCCGGGTATTGGAAACACCATATATTTT. The complete variable domain, with remaining parts taken from reference TRBV19 and TRBJ1-3, reads DGGITQSPKYLFRKEGQNVTLSCEQNLNHDAMYWYRQDPGQGLRLIYYSQIVNDFQKGDIAEGYSVSREKKESFPLTVTSAQKNPTAFYLCASSIDPGIGNTIYFGEGSWLTVV.

This clone was detected only once. The rearrangement links TRBV27 to TRBJ2-2; a possible D gene is TRBD2 (6 bases). This CDR3 comprises 15 residues. Germline CDR1 MNHEY, CDR2 SMNVEV (reference sequence). V was clipped by 2 bases and J by 5 bases, with 12 bases between them. CDR3 amino acids: CASSLTSAGTGELFF. The CDR3 DNA sequence: TGTGCCAGCAGTTTAACTAGTGCGGGAACCGGGGAGCTGTTTTTT.

The chain links TRBV6-5 to TRBJ1-2; D possibly corresponds to TRBD1 (6 bases). Per the germline V gene, CDR1 is MNHEY and CDR2 is SVGAGI. Trimming took 7 bases from V and 2 from J, leaving 14 bases between them. This CDR3 is built from 14 residues. The CDR3 coding sequence is TGTGCCAGCACCGAAGGGGGTCGGAACTATGGCTACACCTTC. It encodes CASTEGGRNYGYTF.

This clone appeared a few times. This chain connects TRBV12-3 or TRBV12-4 to TRBJ1-4, with unresolved D. The CDR3 covers 13 residues. The V end lost 6 bases, the J end lost 7 bases, and 12 bases lay between the germline ends. CDR3 sequence: CASRSGEGEKLFF. The CDR3 DNA sequence: TGTGCCAGCAGGAGCGGGGAAGGTGAAAAACTGTTTTTT.